This T cell receptor beta chain was identified in a study of blood T cell repertoires in COVID-19. Looking at the study overall: COVID-19 samples collected from the United States, Italy and Spain covered acute and convalescent phases. Sources were T cells, B-cell-depleted T cells, or PBMCs; the material itself was cDNA or gDNA.

In the source study's methods: Estimates of nucleated cell counts were drawn from the amplification of reference gene primers. The repertoire was sequenced with immunoSEQ multiplex PCR; TCRdb's copy has only in-frame clones and lacks some. For V, J and clone size, that table is used; D and trimming come from the DNA. The sample has fewer than 20,000 clones, 70% to 90% seen once. Germline lookup yields CDR1 LGHDT and CDR2 YNNKEL (reference sequence). V was cut by 2 bases and J by 2 bases, with 9 bases left in between. The CDR3 has 14 amino acids. The material sequenced was peripheral blood. This sequence joins TRBV3-1 (or the pseudogene TRBV3-2) and TRBJ1-2; D unclear. The clonotype originates from a human donor in a cohort sampled during active COVID-19. The CDR3 DNA reads as TGTGCCAGCAGCCAACGAGGGTCCAACTATGGCTACACCTTC. This sequence encodes CASSQRGSNYGYTF.